Below are 30 T cell receptor beta chains sequenced from a single sample in a study of T cell repertoires in cytomegalovirus infection. Each CDR3 protein is one row after TCRdb ran MiXCR on the reads. The data contain around 530,000 distinct CDR3 sequences, 15% to 20% of them singletons. Sequenced material: CD8+ T cells from PBMCs. The source of these receptors is a human donor in good health (CMV status not recorded). Some clones in this sample may be carry-over from other donors' samples.

The rearrangement links TRBV20-1 to TRBJ2-1, with D possibly matching TRBD2 (6 bases). Looked up from germline, CDR1 is DFQATT and CDR2 is SNEGSKA (reference sequence). V gave up 4 bases and J gave up 2 bases, with 18 bases separating them. The CDR3 has 16 amino acids. This CDR3 is CSAIKPWGDPYNEQFF. The CDR3 DNA reads as TGCAGTGCTATCAAACCATGGGGGGACCCCTACAATGAGCAGTTCTTC.

This clonotype was seen repeatedly, ten times or more. DNA for the CDR3: TGTGCCAGCAGCTTAGAACCAGGGACAAACAGACCCTACGAGCAGTACTTC. Its translation: CASSLEPGTNRPYEQYF. The chain couples TRBV11-2 to TRBJ2-7; perhaps TRBD1 as D (6 bases). V was trimmed by 0 bases and J by 2 bases, leaving 17 bases between them. This CDR3 is built from 17 residues. Germline CDR1 is SGHAT and CDR2 is FQNNGV.

There are a few counts of this clonotype. The chain carries TRBV20-1 and TRBJ1-4; D ambiguous. V lost 1 base, J lost 4 bases, and 16 bases lay in between. Germline CDR1 and CDR2: DFQATT and SNEGSKA (reference sequence). This CDR3 has 16 residues. The CDR3 region has the DNA TGCAGTGCTAGAGCCACCCAGACAAGCAGTAATGAAAAACTGTTTTTT. The encoded protein is CSARATQTSSNEKLFF.

This clonotype was seen only a few times. The junction does not match germline at one end; this may be a read error. The chain is built from TRBV11-2 and TRBJ2-3; perhaps TRBD2 as D (6 bases). CDR3 length: 15 amino acids. Germline CDR1 SGHAT, CDR2 FQNNGV. The CDR3 reads CASSPPGTSRDTQYF. The CDR3 DNA follows: TGTGCCAGCAGCCCTCCCGGAACTAGCAGAGATACGCAGTATTTT.

The table lists this clonotype with many counts. The rearrangement uses TRBV28 and TRBJ2-1; D is undetermined. The germline CDR1 and CDR2 sequences are MDHEN and SYDVKM. The CDR3 totals 15 residues. Trimming stripped 5 bases from V and 6 bases from J, with 17 bases between. The CDR3 spells CASSKIRTPLNEQFF. The CDR3 DNA reads as TGTGCCAGCAGTAAAATACGGACCCCTCTCAATGAGCAGTTCTTC.

This clonotype appeared a few times. The chain couples TRBV6-5 to TRBJ2-7, with no clear D. Germline lookup yields CDR1 MNHEY and CDR2 SVGAGI. The CDR3 is 16 amino acids. Trimming stripped 0 bases from V and 5 bases from J, with 17 bases between. The CDR3 nucleotides read TGTGCCAGCAGTTACTCAACGGGTGGGTTTTTAGACGAGCAGTACTTC. Translation gives CASSYSTGGFLDEQYF.

This clonotype occurred many times. J is TRBJ1-1 and V is TRBV20-1; D unclear. Per germline, CDR1 DFQATT and CDR2 SNEGSKA (reference sequence). The germline V and J ends were trimmed by 3 bases and 3 bases, with 8 bases remaining between them. CDR3 length: 12 residues. The CDR3 reads CSASVGDTEAFF. The DNA of the CDR3 is TGCAGTGCTAGTGTCGGGGACACTGAAGCTTTCTTT.

This clonotype was seen repeatedly, ten times or more. This chain links TRBV7-2 with TRBJ1-5; maybe TRBD1 (6 bases). CDR3 length: 15 amino acids. Per germline, CDR1 SGHTA and CDR2 FQGNSA. The V end was cut by 5 bases, the J end by 3 bases, with 14 bases between. For the CDR3, the DNA is TGTGCCAGCAGCACCCGGGACACAGACAATCAGCCCCAGCATTTT. Encoded protein: CASSTRDTDNQPQHF.

A single count supports this clonotype. The chain links TRBV6-5 to TRBJ2-1; D remains ambiguous. Looked up from germline, CDR1 is MNHEY and CDR2 is SVGAGI. The CDR3 covers 14 residues. The V and J ends lost 8 bases and 0 bases respectively, with 11 bases between them. CDR3 sequence: CASPEWSSYNEQFF. The CDR3 DNA is TGTGCCAGCCCGGAGTGGAGCTCCTACAATGAGCAGTTCTTC.

The chain is built from TRBV19 and TRBJ2-1; 7 nucleotides align to TRBD2. CDR1 and CDR2 (germline): LNHDA, SQIVND (reference sequence). The J segment lost 8 bases and the V segment lost 5 bases, leaving 12 bases of the junction unmatched. The CDR3 has 15 amino acids. Here the CDR3 DNA reads TGTGCCAGTAGTCTGAGCGGGACCAGAGCGGATGAGCAGTTCTTC. It codes for CASSLSGTRADEQFF.

This clonotype was counted at least ten times. This chain joins TRBV27 and TRBJ1-1; no firm D call. The CDR3 has 18 amino acids. Germline CDR1 reads MNHEY; CDR2 reads SMNVEV (reference sequence). The V and J ends lost 4 bases and 0 bases respectively, with 21 bases between them. CDR3 in amino acids: CASSSPAGGSGMNTEAFF. The DNA of the CDR3 is TGTGCCAGCAGTTCACCCGCAGGAGGCAGTGGCATGAACACTGAAGCTTTCTTT.

This clonotype was seen at least ten times. This chain links TRBV25-1 with TRBJ1-2; maybe TRBD1 (5 bases). The ends were cut back, 2 bases at V and 0 bases at J, with 10 bases in the middle. Germline-derived CDR1 and CDR2 are MGHDK and SYGVNS. The CDR3 spans 15 residues. The CDR3 sequence is CASSERRTSNYGYTF. The CDR3 nucleotides are TGTGCCAGCAGTGAAAGAAGGACATCTAACTATGGCTACACCTTC.

As concerns this clonotype: Germline is not matched at one junction end, which may reflect a read error. The chain recombines TRBV4-1 with TRBJ2-3; D unclear. Germline V CDR1 and CDR2: MGHRA, YSYEKL. CDR3 length: 13 amino acids. CDR3 residues: CASSPKLADTQYF. Here the CDR3 DNA reads TGTGCCAGCAGCCCCAAACTTGCAGATACGCAGTATTTT.

The table lists this clonotype with a few counts. The rearrangement joins TRBV20-1 to TRBJ1-2; D remains unclear. The CDR3 covers 12 residues. Germline assignment: CDR1 DFQATT and CDR2 SNEGSKA (reference sequence). Trimming took 4 bases from V and 2 from J, leaving 8 bases between them. The CDR3 nucleotides read TGCAGTGCTAACCTAGTGAACTATGGCTACACCTTC. Protein: CSANLVNYGYTF.

This chain links TRBV15 with TRBJ1-2, with D possibly being TRBD1 (5 bases). Germline V gene sequence: CDR1 LNHNV, CDR2 YYDKDF (reference sequence). The CDR3 length is 12 residues. Trimming removed 5 bases at V and 6 bases at J, with 10 bases between. This CDR3 is CATSGASDGYTF. The CDR3 nucleotides are TGTGCCACCAGCGGGGCTTCGGATGGCTACACCTTC.

This clonotype was recorded a few times. The chain uses TRBV12-3 or TRBV12-4 and TRBJ1-2; no reliable D call. The ends were cut back, 3 bases at V and 6 bases at J, with 14 bases in the middle. This CDR3 is 14 amino acids long. This chain's CDR3 is CASSFWRASDGYTF. Here the CDR3 DNA reads TGTGCCAGCAGTTTCTGGAGAGCGTCGGATGGCTACACCTTC.

The gene calls are TRBV12-3 or TRBV12-4 and TRBJ2-1; D remains unclear. Trimming removed 6 bases from V and 5 bases from J, with 11 bases in between. This CDR3 comprises 13 residues. In DNA, the CDR3 is TGTGCCAGCAGCCCTTCTCCGAACAATGAGCAGTTCTTC. This sequence encodes CASSPSPNNEQFF.

Worth noting for this clonotype: Germline is not matched at one junction end, which may reflect a read error. J is TRBJ1-3 and V is TRBV4-1, with TRBD1 matching over 8 bases. Germline CDR1 and CDR2: MGHRA and YSYEKL. This CDR3 comprises 17 residues. The chain's CDR3 is CASSPPWTGPSGNSIYF. CDR3 bases: TGCGCCAGCAGCCCGCCATGGACAGGGCCCTCTGGAAACTCCATATATTTT.

The chain uses TRBV27 and TRBJ2-7; 8 nucleotides align to TRBD2. In germline, CDR1 is MNHEY, CDR2 SMNVEV (reference sequence). Trimming took 10 bases from V and 4 from J; bases not matched to a gene: 15. The CDR3 covers 15 residues. This CDR3 is CATSPGGGGWYEQYF. Here the CDR3 DNA reads TGTGCCACCTCCCCGGGAGGGGGGGGATGGTACGAGCAGTACTTC.

The chain couples TRBV7-9 to TRBJ1-4; D is ambiguous. The CDR3 has 11 amino acids. V was trimmed by 4 bases and J by 5 bases, leaving 2 bases between them. CDR1 and CDR2 (germline): SEHNR, FQNEAQ (reference sequence). CDR3 sequence (DNA): TGTGCCAGCAGCTACAATGAAAAACTGTTTTTT. It encodes CASSYNEKLFF.

This clonotype was found a few times. The V and J genes are TRBV19 and TRBJ2-7, with D uncertain. In germline, CDR1 is LNHDA, CDR2 SQIVND (reference sequence). CDR3 length equals 11 residues. CDR3 in DNA: TGTGCAACTGGGCCGATATACGAGCAGTACTTC. Protein sequence: CATGPIYEQYF.

This clonotype was seen more than once but under ten times. The chain combines TRBV24-1 with TRBJ2-2; 12 nucleotides match TRBD2. In germline, CDR1 is KGHDR, CDR2 SFDVKD. V lost 4 bases to trimming and J lost 5 bases; unmatched junction nucleotides: 10. The CDR3 contains 18 residues. This chain's CDR3 is CATSDDRLAGDKTGELFF. In DNA form, the CDR3 reads TGTGCCACCAGTGACGATCGACTAGCGGGAGATAAAACCGGGGAGCTGTTTTTT.

This sequence joins TRBV19 and TRBJ2-7; no clear D. Trimming left V 3 bases short and J 4 bases short, with 10 bases between. CDR1 and CDR2 (germline): LNHDA, SQIVND (reference sequence). The CDR3 spans 13 residues. CDR3 nucleotide sequence: TGTGCCAGTAGTATGTATTACGCTTACGAGCAGTACTTC. Protein sequence: CASSMYYAYEQYF.

Remarks on this clonotype: This may come from a read error, since a much larger clone is one base off. V gene TRBV6-6 combines with J gene TRBJ1-2, with TRBD1 as a possible D gene (6 bases). Germline-derived CDR1 and CDR2 are MNHNY and SVGAGI (reference sequence). The V and J ends lost 5 bases and 3 bases respectively, with 22 bases between them. The CDR3 has 17 residues. CDR3 amino acids: CASSGYSGLQGYYGYTF. For the CDR3, the DNA is TGTGCCAGCAGTGGCTACTCCGGGCTACAGGGTTACTATGGCTACACCTTC.

The sample holds a few counts of this clonotype. The chain has TRBV6-1 and TRBJ1-3, with D unclear. The CDR3 is made up of 15 amino acids. The V end lost 4 bases, the J end lost 0 bases, and 10 bases lay between the germline ends. Germline V lookup: CDR1 MNHNS, CDR2 SASEGT. The CDR3 spells CASSVATHSGNTIYF. The CDR3 bases are TGTGCCAGCAGTGTTGCCACGCACTCTGGAAACACCATATATTTT.

This clonotype occurred a few times. This rearrangement joins TRBV20-1 to TRBJ2-2; D remains unclear. The CDR3 is made up of 15 amino acids. Trimming pared 0 bases from V and 4 bases from J, leaving 12 bases between. Germline loops: CDR1 DFQATT, CDR2 SNEGSKA (reference sequence). CDR3 bases: TGCAGTGCTAGAGATACTCAGGCGTCCACCGGGGAGCTGTTTTTT. This sequence encodes CSARDTQASTGELFF.

This clonotype has ten or more counts. The chain links TRBV6-4 to TRBJ2-1; 9 bases are a match to TRBD2. Germline assignment: CDR1 MRHNA and CDR2 SNTAGT. Trimming cost V 1 base and J 9 bases; bases outside gene matches: 4. The CDR3 covers 14 residues. The CDR3 DNA reads as TGTGCCAGCAGTGACTTAGCGGGAGAAAGTGAGCAGTTCTTC. Translation: CASSDLAGESEQFF.

The table lists this clonotype with a few counts. This chain connects TRBV11-3 to TRBJ2-5; 8 nucleotides agree with TRBD2. CDR1 and CDR2 (germline): SGHNT, YENEEA. The CDR3 loop spans 15 amino acids. V lost 2 bases to trimming and J lost 4 bases; unmatched junction nucleotides: 6. CDR3 coding DNA: TGTGCCAGCAGCTTAAACGGGGGGGTCGTAGAGACCCAGTACTTC. This sequence encodes CASSLNGGVVETQYF.

At least ten counts were recorded for this clonotype. The chain has TRBV7-9 and TRBJ2-7; D is perhaps TRBD1 (5 bases). Per germline, CDR1 SEHNR and CDR2 FQNEAQ (reference sequence). With 1 base removed from V and 2 bases from J, the gap between germline ends came to 9 bases. The CDR3 consists of 14 residues. CDR3 sequence (DNA): TGTGCCAGCAGCTTAGGGGCAGGGCCCTACGAGCAGTACTTC. Its protein is CASSLGAGPYEQYF.

This clonotype appeared a few times. V and J are TRBV19 and TRBJ2-2; 9 nucleotides agree with TRBD2. This CDR3 is 13 amino acids long. Trimming removed 7 bases from V and 6 bases from J; junction bases left unmatched: 3. The V gene's germline CDR1 is LNHDA and CDR2 SQIVND (reference sequence). The CDR3 DNA sequence: TGTGCCAGTACTGGCGGGGGGGCCGGGGAGCTGTTTTTT. Its protein product is CASTGGGAGELFF.